This passage covers 17 T cell receptor beta chains from one sample sequenced in a study of high-grade serous ovarian cancer treatment subgroups. Tumor samples were taken before definitive surgery or chemotherapy. The repertoire was sequenced with immunoSEQ multiplex PCR; TCRdb's copy has only in-frame clones and lacks some. The profile shows a few thousand clones, 70% to 85% of them singletons. Sequencing was done on a sample of tumor tissue. The receptors shown here come from a human donor with high-grade serous ovarian cancer.

This chain connects TRBV5-1 to TRBJ2-3; 11 bases line up with TRBD2. The V gene end was trimmed by 2 bases and the J gene end by 4 bases; junction bases not matched to a gene: 3. The CDR3 consists of 15 residues. CDR1 and CDR2 from the germline V gene are SGHRS and YFSETQ. CDR3 sequence reads: CASSFGTSGADTQYF. Written as DNA, the CDR3 is TGCGCCAGCAGCTTCGGGACTAGCGGAGCAGATACGCAGTATTTT.

This clone appeared a single time. The gene calls are TRBV7-3 and TRBJ2-1; D is possibly TRBD1 (5 bases). Germline CDR1 SGHTA, CDR2 FQGTGA. This CDR3 has 14 amino acids. Trimming removed 2 bases at V and 8 bases at J, with 13 bases between. CDR3 loop: CASSLGSGFDEQFF. The CDR3 nucleotides are TGTGCCAGCAGCTTAGGATCAGGGTTCGATGAGCAGTTCTTC.

The V and J genes are TRBV27 and TRBJ1-6, with unresolved D. V was trimmed by 8 bases and J by 5 bases, leaving 16 bases between them. The CDR3 loop spans 15 amino acids. CDR1 MNHEY and CDR2 SMNVEV come from the germline V gene (reference sequence). The CDR3 nucleotides are TGTGCCAGCTCGTTCCAGGCGAGGGATAATTCACCCCTCCACTTT. This sequence encodes CASSFQARDNSPLHF.

The chain employs TRBV7-6 and TRBJ2-5, with 16 positions matching TRBD2. The CDR3 runs 15 residues. Germline V gene data show CDR1 as SGHVS and CDR2 as FNYEAQ. The trim removed 5 bases at V and 5 bases at J, leaving 2 bases unmatched. CDR3 protein: CASSTGLAGGETQYF. CDR3 coding DNA: TGTGCCAGCAGCACGGGACTAGCGGGAGGGGAGACCCAGTACTTC.

This clone was detected only a few times. The CDR3 DNA is TGTGCCAGCAGTCTGGGGACAGGGTTGAACATTCAGTACTTC. This codes for CASSLGTGLNIQYF. The rearrangement uses TRBV27 and TRBJ2-4, with 9 nucleotides matching TRBD1. Germline trimming cut 5 bases from V and 7 bases from J; bases unmatched to any gene: 6. The CDR3 length is 14 residues. CDR1 and CDR2 (germline): MNHEY, SMNVEV (reference sequence).

The genes are TRBV7-2 and TRBJ1-2; 7 nucleotides agree with TRBD1. The CDR3 spans 17 residues. The junction had 11 bases not matched to a gene; V was cut back by 0 bases and J by 4 bases. Germline V CDR1 and CDR2: SGHTA, FQGNSA. The chain's CDR3 is CASSLALRQGGSYGYTF. The CDR3 DNA follows: TGTGCCAGCAGCTTAGCGCTAAGACAGGGTGGGAGCTATGGCTACACCTTC.

This clone was seen only a few times. This chain links TRBV5-4 with TRBJ2-1; TRBD2 agrees at 15 bases. Germline V gives CDR1 SGHNT, CDR2 YYREEE (reference sequence). With 5 bases clipped from V and 9 bases from J, the junction kept 15 bases outside the gene matches. This CDR3 region has 18 residues. The DNA for the CDR3 is TGTGCCAGCAGTTTATATTGGACTAGCGGGGGGGATACAGGTGAGCAGTTCTTC. Its protein product is CASSLYWTSGGDTGEQFF.

This clone was seen just once. The V call is TRBV27, the J call TRBJ1-6; a weak D match, TRBD1 (6 bases). Looked up from germline, CDR1 is MNHEY and CDR2 is SMNVEV (reference sequence). This CDR3 contains 18 residues. The ends were cut back, 5 bases at V and 4 bases at J, with 21 bases in the middle. CDR3 amino acids: CASSRPRGSFFYNSPLHF. Here the CDR3 DNA reads TGTGCCAGCAGTCGACCCAGGGGCAGCTTCTTTTATAATTCACCCCTCCACTTT.

The rearrangement links TRBV5-5 to TRBJ2-2, with 7 bases fitting TRBD1. The germline V gene encodes CDR1 SGHKS and CDR2 YYEKEE (reference sequence). J lost 10 bases, V lost 4 bases, and 7 bases had no gene match. CDR3 length equals 13 residues. CDR3: CASSTLTGLELFF. The CDR3 DNA reads TGTGCCAGCAGCACACTGACAGGGTTGGAGCTGTTTTTT.

This chain uses TRBV5-4 with TRBJ1-6; D is undetermined. The CDR3 totals 14 residues. Trimming left V 0 bases short and J 9 bases short, with 10 bases between. In germline, CDR1 is SGHNT, CDR2 YYREEE (reference sequence). The CDR3 DNA reads TGTGCCAGCAGCTTGGAGGTTGTGGCTTCACCCCTCCACTTT. Its protein is CASSLEVVASPLHF.

This clone was recorded once. This chain links TRBV7-2 with TRBJ1-4; the D is unclear. CDR3 size: 16 residues. V was shortened by 3 bases and J by 0 bases, with 11 bases between the two germline ends. Germline assignment: CDR1 SGHTA and CDR2 FQGNSA. CDR3 in DNA: TGTGCCAGCAGCTTTGCCGGTGGAGCAACTAATGAAAAACTGTTTTTT. Its translation is CASSFAGGATNEKLFF.

This clone came up once. The chain couples TRBV28 to TRBJ2-2; D not certain. This CDR3 comprises 13 residues. Deletions cut 5 bases from V and 1 base from J, with 5 bases between. Germline assignment: CDR1 MDHEN and CDR2 SYDVKM. Written as DNA, the CDR3 is TGTGCCAGCAGTCCAGGGAACACCGGGGAGCTGTTTTTT. It yields the protein CASSPGNTGELFF.

The chain joins TRBV5-1 to TRBJ2-3, with D unclear. CDR3 size: 13 residues. Germline V lookup: CDR1 SGHRS, CDR2 YFSETQ. Trimming shortened V by 5 bases and J by 3 bases, and 10 bases separated the two germline ends. The CDR3, as DNA: TGCGCCAGCAGTACGAGCCGAACAGATACGCAGTATTTT. It is translated as CASSTSRTDTQYF. Full variable domain (rest looked up from reference TRBV5-1 and TRBJ2-3): KAGVTQTPRYLIKTRGQQVTLSCSPISGHRSVSWYQQTPGQGLQFLFEYFSETQRNKGNFPGRFSGRQFSNSRSEMNVSTLELGDSALYLCASSTSRTDTQYFGPGTRLTVL.

The genes are TRBV5-5 and TRBJ1-6; TRBD1 is a possible D gene (6 bases). Germline CDR1 is SGHKS and CDR2 is YYEKEE (reference sequence). V gave up 3 bases and J gave up 5 bases, with 9 bases separating them. The CDR3 spans 14 residues. The CDR3 nucleotides read TGTGCCAGCAGCTCGAACAGGGATAATTCACCCCTCCACTTT. This gives the protein CASSSNRDNSPLHF.

V gene TRBV13 combines with J gene TRBJ2-5; TRBD2 matches at 8 bases. The germline gives CDR1 PRHDT, CDR2 FYEKMQ (reference sequence). The V gene end was trimmed by 4 bases and the J gene end by 5 bases; junction bases not matched to a gene: 9. The CDR3 length is 15 residues. The DNA of the CDR3 is TGTGCCAGCAGCTCCCGGGGTAGCGGGGAGGAGACCCAGTACTTC. It encodes CASSSRGSGEETQYF.

The chain combines TRBV11-1 with TRBJ2-5; perhaps TRBD1 as D (5 bases). Germline V gene sequence: CDR1 SGHAT, CDR2 FQDESV (reference sequence). This CDR3 has 15 amino acids. V lost 6 bases, J lost 1 base, and 15 bases lay in between. The CDR3 here is CASSGFRGLQETQYF. The CDR3 DNA is TGTGCCAGCAGTGGCTTTAGGGGCCTCCAAGAGACCCAGTACTTC.

The chain employs TRBV19 and TRBJ2-5, with D maybe TRBD2 (5 bases). Between the trimmed V and J ends, which lost 3 bases and 4 bases, there was a span of 9 bases. The CDR3 runs 13 residues. CDR1 and CDR2 (germline): LNHDA, SQIVND (reference sequence). This CDR3 is CASSIVGRETQYF. CDR3 DNA sequence: TGTGCCAGTAGTATCGTAGGGAGAGAGACCCAGTACTTC.